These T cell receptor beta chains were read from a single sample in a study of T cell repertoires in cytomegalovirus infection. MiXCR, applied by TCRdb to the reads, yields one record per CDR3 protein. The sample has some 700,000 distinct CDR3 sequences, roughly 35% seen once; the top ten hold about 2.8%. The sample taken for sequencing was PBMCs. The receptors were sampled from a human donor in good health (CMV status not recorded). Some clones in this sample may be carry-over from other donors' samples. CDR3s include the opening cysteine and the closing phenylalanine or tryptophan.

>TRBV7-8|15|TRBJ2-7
CASSLIAASSYEQYF
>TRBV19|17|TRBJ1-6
CASSFASVTWISSPLHF
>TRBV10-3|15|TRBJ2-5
CAIRGDGAYQETQYF
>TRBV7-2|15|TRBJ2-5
CASSLQAVVRQSEYF
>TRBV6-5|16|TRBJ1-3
CASRMWGDSSGNTIYF
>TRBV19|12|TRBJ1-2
CASNEAGQKHTF
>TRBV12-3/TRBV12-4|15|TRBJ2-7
CASSLSWTGGYEQYF
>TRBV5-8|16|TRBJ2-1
CASSWGLAAINNEQFF
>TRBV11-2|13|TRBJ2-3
CASARDYTDTQYF
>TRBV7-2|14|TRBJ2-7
CASSPGLAVYEQYF
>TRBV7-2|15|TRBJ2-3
CASSLTSGASDTQYF
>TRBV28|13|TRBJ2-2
CASSLLGDGELFF
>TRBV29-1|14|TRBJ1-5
CSVVTGDGGQPQHF
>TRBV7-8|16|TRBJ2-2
CASSFLAGGPHGELFF
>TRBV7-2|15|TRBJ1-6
CASRPRDRGDSPLHF
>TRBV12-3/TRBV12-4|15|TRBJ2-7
CASSSRRNSSYEQYF
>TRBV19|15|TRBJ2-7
CASSMGGGSTYEQYF
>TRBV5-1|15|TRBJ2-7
CASSLDLAGGREQYF
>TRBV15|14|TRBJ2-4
CATSRARESDIQYF
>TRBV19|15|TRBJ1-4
CASTPGRGGSEKLFF
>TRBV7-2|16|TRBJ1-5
CASSPAALASLGPQHF
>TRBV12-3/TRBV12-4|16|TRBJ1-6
CASSATNDRGRSPLHF
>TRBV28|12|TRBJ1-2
CASSPRARGYTF
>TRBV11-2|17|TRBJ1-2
CASSLGGFARVGYGYTF
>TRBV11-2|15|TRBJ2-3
CASSLIGVRTDTQYF
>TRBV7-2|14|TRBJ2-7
CASSAGPSSYEQYF
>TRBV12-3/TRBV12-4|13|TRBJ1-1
CASSNWGGTEAFF
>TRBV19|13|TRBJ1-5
CAITGGSGQPQHF
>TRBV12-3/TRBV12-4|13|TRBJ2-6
CASSWSGANVLTF
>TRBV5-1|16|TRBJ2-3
CASSGGTSSSTDTQYF
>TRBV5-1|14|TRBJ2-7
CASSWRHPGDEQYF
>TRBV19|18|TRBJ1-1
CASSIDPPQGPMNTEAFF
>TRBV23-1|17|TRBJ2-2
CASSQVIDREGAGELFF
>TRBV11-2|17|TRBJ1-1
CASSFYRIYKIGAEAFF
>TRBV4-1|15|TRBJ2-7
CASSQEDRYSYEQYF
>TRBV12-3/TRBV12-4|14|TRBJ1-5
CASSFMLSAQPQHF
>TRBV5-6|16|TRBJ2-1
CASSLGVQRERREQFF
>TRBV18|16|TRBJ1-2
CASSPLRDRGYYGYTF
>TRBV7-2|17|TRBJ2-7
CASSLKASGRAIYEQYF
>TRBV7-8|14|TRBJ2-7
CASSLSWQAYEQYF
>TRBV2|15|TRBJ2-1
CASREREGQGNEQFF
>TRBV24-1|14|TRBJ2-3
CATSFDSRTDTQYF
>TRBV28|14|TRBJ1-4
CASSLFRVGEKLFF
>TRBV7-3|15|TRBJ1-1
CASSPGDRRNTEAFF
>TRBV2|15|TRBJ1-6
CASRIEGLPGSPLHF
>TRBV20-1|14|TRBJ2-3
CSAIAGGYTDTQYF
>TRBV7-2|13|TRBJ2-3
CASSPYRPDTQYF
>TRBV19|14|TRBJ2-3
CASQAGGGLDTQYF
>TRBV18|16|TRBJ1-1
CASSPNRQGRGTEAFF
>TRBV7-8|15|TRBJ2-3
CASSSSGLGTDTQYF
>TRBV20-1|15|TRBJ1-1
CSARDRDEPNTEAFF
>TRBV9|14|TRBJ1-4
CASSVGRRGEKLFF
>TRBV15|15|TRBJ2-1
CATRKGTSGHNEQFF
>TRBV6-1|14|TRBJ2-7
CASSESAAVLQQYF
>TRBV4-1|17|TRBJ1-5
CASSPFQGLSGNQPQHF
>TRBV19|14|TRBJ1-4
CATRTGTVNEKLFF
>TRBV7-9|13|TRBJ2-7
CASSPRTGLEQYF
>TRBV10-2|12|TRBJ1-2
CASSESKAGYTF
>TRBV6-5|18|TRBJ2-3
CASSYSITGTGSTDTQYF